The 30 T cell receptor beta chains below were found in one sample sequenced in a study of cytomegalovirus exposure and HLA in healthy donors. PCR was performed using 60 Vbeta and 13 Jbeta primers. TCRdb's copy holds only in-frame clones and misses some; the assay was immunoSEQ multiplex PCR. This repertoire shows about 160,000 clones, approximately 80% found once; its top ten account for more than 1.5%. Input material: PBMCs. The receptors stem from a man aged 18 to 30 in good health and CMV-seronegative.

This sequence joins TRBV5-4 and TRBJ2-1; D unresolved. V lost 0 bases, J lost 0 bases, and 7 bases lay in between. There are 15 residues in the CDR3. Germline values: CDR1 SGHNT, CDR2 YYREEE (reference sequence). The CDR3 here is CASSLGSNSYNEQFF. The CDR3 coding sequence is TGTGCCAGCAGCTTGGGTAGCAACTCCTACAATGAGCAGTTCTTC.

The chain has TRBV7-2 and TRBJ2-1; 7 bases are a match to TRBD2. From germline, CDR1 is SGHTA and CDR2 FQGNSA. The CDR3 extends over 14 amino acids. V lost 11 bases, J lost 0 bases, and 7 bases stayed unmatched. CDR3 residues: CAGGDSSSYNEQFF. As DNA, the CDR3 is TGTGCCGGGGGGGACTCCTCCTCCTACAATGAGCAGTTCTTC.

This chain links TRBV5-1 with TRBJ1-2; 9 bases match TRBD1. CDR3 size: 13 residues. Germline lookup yields CDR1 SGHRS and CDR2 YFSETQ. Trimming at V came to 0 bases and at J to 6 bases, leaving 0 bases not matched to a gene. CDR3 protein: CASSLGDRDGYTF. DNA for the CDR3: TGCGCCAGCAGCTTGGGGGACAGGGATGGCTACACCTTC. Together with reference TRBV5-1 and TRBJ1-2, the CDR3 gives the full variable domain: KAGVTQTPRYLIKTRGQQVTLSCSPISGHRSVSWYQQTPGQGLQFLFEYFSETQRNKGNFPGRFSGRQFSNSRSEMNVSTLELGDSALYLCASSLGDRDGYTFGSGTRLTVV.

This chain joins TRBV28 and TRBJ2-7, with D possibly matching TRBD2 (6 bases). With 3 bases removed from V and 1 base from J, the gap between germline ends came to 13 bases. The CDR3 spans 15 residues. Looked up from germline, CDR1 is MDHEN and CDR2 is SYDVKM. CDR3: CASSFRRAGSYEQYF. For the CDR3, the DNA is TGTGCCAGCAGTTTTCGCAGGGCGGGATCCTACGAGCAGTACTTC.

The gene calls are TRBV5-4 and TRBJ2-7; the D gene is possibly TRBD1 (5 bases). Germline-derived CDR1 and CDR2 are SGHNT and YYREEE (reference sequence). The CDR3 sequence is 16 residues long. Trimming pared 4 bases from V and 3 bases from J, leaving 20 bases between. CDR3 sequence (DNA): TGTGCCAGCAGCCCTAACCCGACAGTTACCAGCTACGAGCAGTACTTC. Amino acids: CASSPNPTVTSYEQYF.

V and J are TRBV9 and TRBJ1-4; a possible D gene is TRBD1 (5 bases). CDR1 and CDR2 (germline): SGDLS, YYNGEE. V lost 0 bases and J lost 1, with 10 bases in between. This CDR3 is 16 amino acids long. The CDR3 protein is CASSVGQGGTNEKLFF. The CDR3 DNA is TGTGCCAGCAGCGTAGGGCAGGGAGGAACTAATGAAAAACTGTTTTTT. Looking up the rest from reference TRBV9 and TRBJ1-4 gives the full variable domain: DSGVTQTPKHLITATGQRVTLRCSPRSGDLSVYWYQQSLDQGLQFLIQYYNGEERAKGNILERFSAQQFPDLHSELNLSSLELGDSALYFCASSVGQGGTNEKLFFGSGTQLSVL.

This chain uses TRBV5-1 with TRBJ1-4, with D perhaps TRBD1 (5 bases). Trimming removed 3 bases from V and 5 bases from J, with 11 bases in between. Germline CDR1 reads SGHRS; CDR2 reads YFSETQ. The CDR3 covers 14 residues. The CDR3 here is CASSYGGVNEKLFF. The CDR3 DNA follows: TGCGCCAGCAGCTACGGAGGGGTCAATGAAAAACTGTTTTTT.

The rearrangement joins TRBV2 to TRBJ2-2; 8 bases are a match to TRBD2. The germline gives CDR1 SNHLY, CDR2 FYNNEI. CDR3 length: 18 residues. Unmatched junction bases numbered 13, after V lost 5 bases and J lost 2 bases. For the CDR3, the DNA is TGTGCCAGCAGTCGTACAAGCGGGGGAGCTACTAACACCGGGGAGCTGTTTTTT. The encoded protein is CASSRTSGGATNTGELFF. The full variable domain, completed using reference TRBV2 and TRBJ2-2, is EPEVTQTPSHQVTQMGQEVILRCVPISNHLYFYWYRQILGQKVEFLVSFYNNEISEKSEIFDDQFSVERPDGSNFTLKIRSTKLEDSAMYFCASSRTSGGATNTGELFFGEGSRLTVL.

The J gene is TRBJ2-1, the V gene TRBV6-1, with 11 nucleotides matching TRBD2. This CDR3 is built from 16 residues. Germline CDR1 and CDR2: MNHNS and SASEGT. V dropped 2 bases and J dropped 7; count of bases not matched to a gene: 7. CDR3 sequence: CASSETVAGGGNEQFF. The CDR3 DNA is TGTGCCAGCAGTGAAACGGTAGCGGGGGGGGGAAATGAGCAGTTCTTC.

V gene TRBV6-1 combines with J gene TRBJ1-5, with D possibly matching TRBD1 (6 bases). Trimming stripped 6 bases from V and 0 bases from J, with 9 bases between. The CDR3 is 14 amino acids. Germline loops: CDR1 MNHNS, CDR2 SASEGT. CDR3 in amino acids: CASSTGNSNQPQHF. The CDR3 nucleotides read TGTGCCAGCAGCACAGGGAATAGCAATCAGCCCCAGCATTTT.

This clone was seen a handful of times. V gene TRBV6-5 combines with J gene TRBJ1-5; D unclear. V lost 1 base and J 6 bases, leaving 4 bases between the germline ends. This CDR3 comprises 12 residues. Germline V CDR1 and CDR2: MNHEY, SVGAGI. CDR3 residues: CASSYFSQPQHF. CDR3 DNA: TGTGCCAGCAGTTACTTCAGTCAGCCCCAGCATTTT.

V gene TRBV7-2 combines with J gene TRBJ2-7; D gene unclear. Germline values: CDR1 SGHTA, CDR2 FQGNSA. Trimming removed 1 base at V and 4 bases at J, with 5 bases between. This CDR3 is built from 12 residues. The CDR3 DNA reads TGTGCCAGCAGCTTAGTAAATTACGAGCAGTACTTC. As protein: CASSLVNYEQYF.

The chain joins TRBV6-5 to TRBJ2-2, with D perhaps matching TRBD1 or TRBD2 (5 bases each). The CDR3 loop spans 14 amino acids. Germline lookup yields CDR1 MNHEY and CDR2 SVGAGI. V was pared by 10 bases and J by 0 bases, with 12 bases between. DNA of the CDR3: TGTGCCACCAGAGGGGTCTCGAACACCGGGGAGCTGTTTTTT. Amino acids: CATRGVSNTGELFF.

This CDR3 is CASSPRSGGQYYEQYF. The CDR3 nucleotides read TGTGCCAGCAGCCCCCGATCAGGGGGACAGTACTACGAGCAGTACTTC. V is TRBV7-8 and J is TRBJ2-7; 7 nucleotides agree with TRBD1. V trimming: 5 bases; J trimming: 3 bases; junction bases outside the gene matches: 13. This CDR3 contains 16 residues. Germline V gives CDR1 SGHVS, CDR2 FQNEAQ.

V is TRBV9 and J is TRBJ1-2; TRBD1 matches 7 bases. From germline, CDR1 is SGDLS and CDR2 YYNGEE. The CDR3 is 15 residues long. V lost 2 bases and J lost 4; bases outside the gene matches: 8. CDR3 nucleotides: TGTGCCAGCAGCGTCGGTGTGGACAGGAGCTATGGCTACACCTTC. Amino acid sequence: CASSVGVDRSYGYTF.

V and J are TRBV7-3 and TRBJ2-3; a possible D gene is TRBD2 (7 bases). Germline V CDR1 and CDR2: SGHTA, FQGTGA. V was shortened by 7 bases and J by 2 bases, with 16 bases between the two germline ends. The CDR3 consists of 15 residues. The chain's CDR3 is CASTEGGLDTDTQYF. In DNA, the CDR3 is TGTGCCAGCACCGAGGGGGGGCTTGACACAGATACGCAGTATTTT. Variable domain in full (rest from reference TRBV7-3 and TRBJ2-3): GAGVSQTPSNKVTEKGKYVELRCDPISGHTALYWYRQSLGQGPEFLIYFQGTGAADDSGLPNDRFFAVRPEGSVSTLKIQRTERGDSAVYLCASTEGGLDTDTQYFGPGTRLTVL.

J is TRBJ1-1 and V is TRBV7-3; TRBD1 agrees at 9 bases. Germline-derived CDR1 and CDR2 are SGHTA and FQGTGA. The CDR3 runs 14 residues. Germline trimming cut 5 bases from V and 5 bases from J; bases unmatched to any gene: 6. The CDR3 DNA sequence: TGTGCCAGCAGCCGTACAGGGGGCAGGACTGAAGCTTTCTTT. Amino acid sequence: CASSRTGGRTEAFF.

This chain uses TRBV18 with TRBJ1-2; TRBD1 is a possible D gene (6 bases). The CDR3 length is 13 residues. Trimming stripped 1 base from V and 8 bases from J, with 11 bases between. Germline values: CDR1 KGHSH, CDR2 LQKENI. The CDR3 DNA sequence: TGTGCCAGCTCACCACTCCAGGGGCAGGGCTACACCTTC. Translating it yields CASSPLQGQGYTF.

V is TRBV7-2 and J is TRBJ2-7; D uncertain. The CDR3 consists of 15 residues. Trimming left V 5 bases short and J 6 bases short, with 20 bases between. CDR1 is SGHTA, CDR2 FQGNSA, per germline. CDR3 loop: CASSERRVDLREQYF. CDR3 nucleotides: TGTGCCAGCAGCGAGAGGAGAGTTGACCTACGCGAGCAGTACTTC.

The chain combines TRBV9 with TRBJ2-4, with TRBD2 as a possible D gene (6 bases). Germline lookup yields CDR1 SGDLS and CDR2 YYNGEE. This CDR3 comprises 12 residues. Between the trimmed V and J ends, which lost 4 bases and 8 bases, there was a span of 10 bases. CDR3 nucleotides: TGTGCCAGCAGCCCCGGGGGAGACATTCAGTACTTC. Its translation is CASSPGGDIQYF.

V is TRBV5-6 and J is TRBJ1-4; 11 bases agree with TRBD1. The CDR3 runs 18 residues. CDR1 SGHDT and CDR2 YYEEEE come from the germline V gene. V lost 3 bases and J lost 1; bases outside the gene matches: 8. The CDR3 loop is CASSWIRDRGKTNEKLFF. The CDR3 DNA is TGTGCCAGCAGCTGGATCCGGGACAGGGGGAAAACTAATGAAAAACTGTTTTTT.

This clone came up once. Different DNA sequences within this sample yield the same CDR3. The gene calls are TRBV20-1 and TRBJ2-7; TRBD1 matches at 9 bases. The germline V gene has CDR1 DFQATT and CDR2 SNEGSKA (reference sequence). After removal of 7 bases from V and 9 bases from J, the junction contained 7 bases not matched to a gene. This CDR3 contains 11 residues. CDR3 amino acids: CSEQGADRQYF. Here the CDR3 DNA reads TGCAGTGAACAGGGGGCCGACAGGCAGTACTTC.

J is TRBJ2-7 and V is TRBV5-8, with D hard to call. Per the germline V gene, CDR1 is SGHTS and CDR2 is YDEGEE. V was trimmed by 3 bases and J by 0 bases, leaving 16 bases between them. The CDR3 loop spans 16 amino acids. This chain's CDR3 is CASSSLQTAYSYEQYF. The CDR3 DNA reads as TGTGCCAGCAGCTCCCTCCAGACTGCCTACTCCTACGAGCAGTACTTC.

The rearrangement joins TRBV6-1 to TRBJ1-4; tentative D call: TRBD1 (5 bases). CDR1 is MNHNS and CDR2 is SASEGT in the germline V gene. There are 14 residues in the CDR3. V shed 7 bases and J shed 7 bases, with 16 bases lying between them. The CDR3: CASIMGGTGEKLFF. Written as DNA, the CDR3 is TGTGCCAGCATCATGGGGGGAACCGGTGAAAAACTGTTTTTT.

V gene TRBV9 combines with J gene TRBJ2-7; TRBD2 agrees at 7 bases. The V and J ends lost 6 bases and 2 bases, in that order; junction bases with no gene match: 8. The CDR3 is made up of 14 amino acids. Per the germline V gene, CDR1 is SGDLS and CDR2 is YYNGEE. This chain's CDR3 is CASTAGDETYEQYF. Here the CDR3 DNA reads TGTGCCAGCACCGCGGGGGACGAGACCTACGAGCAGTACTTC.

This clone was detected a few times. This rearrangement joins TRBV6-5 to TRBJ1-4, with no clear D. The germline CDR1 and CDR2 sequences are MNHEY and SVGAGI. The CDR3 consists of 14 residues. V was clipped by 2 bases and J by 7 bases, with 11 bases between them. The DNA for the CDR3 is TGTGCCAGCAGTTACCGCCCTGGTAGTGAAAAACTGTTTTTT. Amino acids: CASSYRPGSEKLFF.

V usage is TRBV9 and J usage is TRBJ1-1; 7 nucleotides agree with TRBD1. CDR3 length equals 16 residues. CDR1 SGDLS and CDR2 YYNGEE come from the germline V gene. The junction had 6 bases not matched to a gene; V was cut back by 0 bases and J by 1 base. The CDR3 region is CASSVVGGTANTEAFF. CDR3 bases: TGTGCCAGCAGCGTAGTTGGGGGGACAGCGAACACTGAAGCTTTCTTT.

The chain employs TRBV19 and TRBJ2-3; D is uncertain. CDR1 LNHDA and CDR2 SQIVND come from the germline V gene (reference sequence). The CDR3 runs 12 residues. V was trimmed by 5 bases and J by 5 bases, leaving 8 bases between them. CDR3 amino acids: CASSHQRDTQYF. CDR3 in DNA: TGTGCCAGTAGTCACCAGCGAGATACGCAGTATTTT.

This clone was found a few times. This chain links TRBV11-3 with TRBJ2-1; 13 bases agree with TRBD2. Germline CDR1 SGHNT, CDR2 YENEEA. The trim removed 1 base at V and 8 bases at J, leaving 2 bases unmatched. This CDR3 spans 15 amino acids. The CDR3, as DNA: TGTGCCAGCAGCTTAGGGACTAGCGGGAGTGATGAGCAGTTCTTC. Translation: CASSLGTSGSDEQFF.

The CDR3 nucleotides read TGCGCCAGCAGCCAAGGCGGACAGGGCGACGGCTACACCTTC. It specifies CASSQGGQGDGYTF. The V gene is TRBV4-3, the J gene TRBJ1-2, with 8 bases that match TRBD1. The CDR3 is made up of 14 amino acids. The V gene's germline CDR1 is LGHNA and CDR2 YSLEER. J gave up 8 bases and V 1 base, and 6 bases lay outside the gene matches.